These 19 T cell receptor beta chains were all obtained from the same sample, sequenced in a study of blood T cell repertoires in COVID-19. Sequenced by immunoSEQ multiplex PCR; TCRdb stores in-frame clones only, minus some. The sample carries some 100,000 clones, just under 80% recorded once. The sequencing sample was made of peripheral blood. The receptors were sampled from a man in his 70s with active or convalescent COVID-19.

V gene TRBV5-4 combines with J gene TRBJ2-5, with 8 bases lining up with TRBD1. The germline CDR1 and CDR2 sequences are SGHNT and YYREEE (reference sequence). With V trimmed by 4 bases and J by 5 bases, 7 bases remained unmatched. CDR3 size: 14 residues. The CDR3 reads CASSPTDRGETQYF. In DNA form, the CDR3 reads TGTGCCAGCAGCCCTACCGACAGGGGCGAGACCCAGTACTTC.

A single count supports this clone. The chain has TRBV11-2 and TRBJ2-4; D perhaps matches TRBD1 (6 bases). V lost 3 bases and J 8 bases, leaving 14 bases between the germline ends. From germline, CDR1 is SGHAT and CDR2 FQNNGV. CDR3 size: 14 residues. As DNA, the CDR3 is TGTGCCAGCAGCTTCAAGGGGGTGGGCGACATTCAGTACTTC. This encodes CASSFKGVGDIQYF.

The chain carries TRBV4-1 and TRBJ1-4; TRBD1 might be the D (6 bases). Between the trimmed V and J ends, which lost 1 base and 8 bases, there was a span of 14 bases. Germline lookup yields CDR1 MGHRA and CDR2 YSYEKL. The CDR3 loop spans 15 amino acids. CDR3 coding DNA: TGCGCCAGCAGCCAAGTAGGGCCAGGGGAGGAAAAACTGTTTTTT. Encoded protein: CASSQVGPGEEKLFF.

This sequence joins TRBV7-6 and TRBJ2-1; the match to TRBD1 covers 7 bases. Germline CDR1 reads SGHVS; CDR2 reads FNYEAQ. The CDR3 spans 16 residues. V shed 0 bases and J 6 bases; nucleotides not matched to a gene: 8. Here the CDR3 DNA reads TGTGCCAGCAGCTTAGCTCGGACAGGTCTAAGCAATGAGCAGTTCTTC. Translated: CASSLARTGLSNEQFF.

The J gene is TRBJ2-1, the V gene TRBV7-3; TRBD1 aligns across 10 bases. V lost 5 bases to trimming and J lost 1 base; unmatched junction nucleotides: 2. CDR1 is SGHTA, CDR2 FQGTGA, per germline. This CDR3 spans 15 amino acids. The CDR3 loop is CASSAGQGSYNEQFF. The CDR3 DNA is TGTGCCAGCAGCGCGGGACAGGGGTCCTACAATGAGCAGTTCTTC.

V and J are TRBV24-1 and TRBJ2-1, with unresolved D. Germline CDR1 KGHDR, CDR2 SFDVKD. The CDR3 spans 14 residues. The V and J ends lost 1 base and 7 bases respectively, with 10 bases between them. CDR3 nucleotides: TGTGCCACCAGTGATTTCCCTAACGTTAATGAGCAGTTCTTC. This encodes CATSDFPNVNEQFF.

V is TRBV3-1 (or the pseudogene TRBV3-2) and J is TRBJ2-2; 9 nucleotides line up with TRBD2. V dropped 4 bases and J dropped 5; count of bases not matched to a gene: 5. CDR3 length equals 15 residues. Germline loops: CDR1 LGHDT, CDR2 YNNKEL (reference sequence). The DNA of the CDR3 is TGTGCCAGCAGCCTTTCTAGCGGGAAAACCGGGGAGCTGTTTTTT. Encoded protein: CASSLSSGKTGELFF.

This clone was counted at least ten times. This chain connects TRBV7-3 to TRBJ2-3; D possibly corresponds to TRBD2 (6 bases). Per germline, CDR1 SGHTA and CDR2 FQGTGA. This CDR3 has 14 residues. V was shortened by 4 bases and J by 5 bases, with 13 bases between the two germline ends. CDR3 in amino acids: CASSSGLREDTQYF. The DNA of the CDR3 is TGTGCCAGCAGCTCGGGACTCCGGGAAGATACGCAGTATTTT.

The genes are TRBV9 and TRBJ2-2, with D hard to call. This CDR3 has 18 amino acids. In germline, CDR1 is SGDLS, CDR2 YYNGEE. Deletions cut 3 bases from V and 0 bases from J, with 18 bases between. Written as DNA, the CDR3 is TGTGCCAGCAGCGACACCCCCTCAGCGAACCCGAACACCGGGGAGCTGTTTTTT. The encoded protein is CASSDTPSANPNTGELFF.

The chain uses TRBV2 and TRBJ1-5; 10 positions match TRBD1. Germline V CDR1 and CDR2: SNHLY, FYNNEI. The CDR3 runs 13 residues. Germline trimming cut 6 bases from V and 6 bases from J; bases unmatched to any gene: 2. CDR3 nucleotides: TGTGCCAGCAGGACAGGGGGCGGTCAGCCCCAGCATTTT. This codes for CASRTGGGQPQHF.

V gene TRBV28 combines with J gene TRBJ2-7, with TRBD2 as a possible D gene (6 bases). The CDR3 covers 15 residues. Germline CDR1 MDHEN, CDR2 SYDVKM. V was clipped by 6 bases and J by 2 bases, with 17 bases between them. CDR3 sequence: CASSPMGGPTYEQYF. The CDR3 DNA follows: TGTGCCAGCAGCCCTATGGGGGGACCAACCTACGAGCAGTACTTC.

The chain employs TRBV7-3 and TRBJ1-1, with TRBD1 matching 7 bases. The CDR3 sequence is 14 residues long. CDR1 is SGHTA and CDR2 is FQGTGA in the germline V gene. V was clipped by 5 bases and J by 3 bases; unmatched bases: 6. The CDR3 reads CASSHHRGDTEAFF. CDR3 in DNA: TGTGCCAGCAGCCACCACAGGGGAGACACTGAAGCTTTCTTT.

This sequence joins TRBV3-1 (or the pseudogene TRBV3-2) and TRBJ1-6; D not certain. Trimming pared 3 bases from V and 4 bases from J, leaving 13 bases between. The CDR3 contains 16 residues. The germline V gene encodes CDR1 LGHDT and CDR2 YNNKEL (reference sequence). The CDR3 is CASSQHNGQYNSPLHF. The CDR3 nucleotides are TGTGCCAGCAGCCAGCACAATGGCCAGTATAATTCACCCCTCCACTTT.

The chain couples TRBV7-3 to TRBJ1-2; tentatively, D is TRBD1 (5 bases). CDR1 SGHTA and CDR2 FQGTGA come from the germline V gene. The germline V and J ends were trimmed by 4 bases and 6 bases, with 12 bases remaining between them. The CDR3 extends over 13 amino acids. CDR3 sequence (DNA): TGTGCCAGCAGCTCCCGGCCGGGGGATGGCTACACCTTC. Residues: CASSSRPGDGYTF.

The rearrangement links TRBV6-2 or TRBV6-3 to TRBJ2-1, with 11 positions matching TRBD1. Germline CDR1 reads MNHEY; CDR2 reads SVGEGT. The V gene end was trimmed by 0 bases and the J gene end by 6 bases; junction bases not matched to a gene: 4. There are 16 residues in the CDR3. Here the CDR3 reads CASSYSGQGAPNEQFF. CDR3 in DNA: TGTGCCAGCAGTTACTCCGGACAGGGGGCCCCCAATGAGCAGTTCTTC.

For the CDR3, the DNA is TGCGCCAGCAGCCTGGGACTAGCGGGAGGTGCCACCGGGGAGCTGTTTTTT. This sequence encodes CASSLGLAGGATGELFF. The J gene is TRBJ2-2, the V gene TRBV5-1; 15 nucleotides align to TRBD2. This CDR3 is built from 17 residues. In germline, CDR1 is SGHRS, CDR2 YFSETQ. J lost 4 bases, V lost 4 bases, and 5 bases had no gene match.

The chain employs TRBV9 and TRBJ2-3, with unresolved D. The CDR3 totals 13 residues. V shed 1 base and J shed 3 bases, with 6 bases lying between them. The germline V gene encodes CDR1 SGDLS and CDR2 YYNGEE. The CDR3 here is CASSVIQTDTQYF. Written as DNA, the CDR3 is TGTGCCAGCAGCGTAATACAGACAGATACGCAGTATTTT.

The genes are TRBV9 and TRBJ2-7; the match to TRBD1 covers 9 bases. The CDR3 loop spans 14 amino acids. V was pared by 2 bases and J by 2 bases, with 2 bases of the junction left unmatched. Germline V gene data show CDR1 as SGDLS and CDR2 as YYNGEE. The DNA of the CDR3 is TGTGCCAGCAGCGTGGGACAGGGCCCCTACGAGCAGTACTTC. It specifies CASSVGQGPYEQYF.

The J gene is TRBJ2-7, the V gene TRBV29-1; TRBD1 might be the D (5 bases). The CDR3 spans 14 residues. Trimming took 4 bases from V and 4 from J, leaving 17 bases between them. Germline values: CDR1 SQVTM, CDR2 ANQGSEA. The CDR3 DNA reads TGCAGCGTTGTCCTTCCAGGGTCTGGGTACGAGCAGTACTTC. This encodes CSVVLPGSGYEQYF.